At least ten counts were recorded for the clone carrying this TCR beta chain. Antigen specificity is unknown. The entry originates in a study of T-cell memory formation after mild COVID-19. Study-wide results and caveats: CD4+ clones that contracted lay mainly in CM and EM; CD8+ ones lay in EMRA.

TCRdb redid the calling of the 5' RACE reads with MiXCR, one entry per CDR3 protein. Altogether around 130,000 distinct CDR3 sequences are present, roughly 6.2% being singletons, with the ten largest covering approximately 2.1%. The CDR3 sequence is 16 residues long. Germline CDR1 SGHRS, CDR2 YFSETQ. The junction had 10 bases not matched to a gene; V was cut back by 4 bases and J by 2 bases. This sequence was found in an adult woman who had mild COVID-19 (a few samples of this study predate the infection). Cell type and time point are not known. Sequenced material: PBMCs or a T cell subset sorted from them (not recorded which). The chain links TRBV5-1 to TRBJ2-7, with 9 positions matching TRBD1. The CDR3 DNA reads TGCGCCAGCAGCCCGCGGGGGACAGGGATAACCTACGAGCAGTACTTC. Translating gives CASSPRGTGITYEQYF. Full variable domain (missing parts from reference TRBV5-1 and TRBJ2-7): KAGVTQTPRYLIKTRGQQVTLSCSPISGHRSVSWYQQTPGQGLQFLFEYFSETQRNKGNFPGRFSGRQFSNSRSEMNVSTLELGDSALYLCASSPRGTGITYEQYFGPGTRLTVT.